Presented here are 30 T cell receptor beta chains from one specimen sequenced in a study of blood T cell repertoires in COVID-19. Sequenced by immunoSEQ multiplex PCR; TCRdb stores in-frame clones only, minus some. The sample has about 280,000 clones; around 91% are singletons. The sequenced sample consisted of PBMCs or T cells enriched from blood (not recorded which). These receptors all come from a woman aged 18 to 35 with acute COVID-19.

The chain carries TRBV4-1 and TRBJ1-5; 7 positions agree with TRBD1. Trimming cost V 5 bases and J 0 bases; bases outside gene matches: 4. Germline V CDR1 and CDR2: MGHRA, YSYEKL. This CDR3 has 15 amino acids. The CDR3 spells CASSGQAVSNQPQHF. The CDR3 DNA is TGCGCCAGCAGCGGACAGGCAGTTAGCAATCAGCCCCAGCATTTT.

The chain has TRBV19 and TRBJ2-3; 7 positions match TRBD1. Germline V gene lookup returns CDR1 LNHDA and CDR2 SQIVND (reference sequence). With 2 bases clipped from V and 6 bases from J, the junction kept 14 bases outside the gene matches. The CDR3 is 17 amino acids. The CDR3 DNA reads as TGTGCCAGTAGTATACTTCTGGGACAGCCTCTGGGGGATACGCAGTATTTT. This encodes CASSILLGQPLGDTQYF.

The V and J genes are TRBV5-6 and TRBJ2-2; the D gene is possibly TRBD2 (6 bases). The length of the CDR3 is 17 residues. Trimming cost V 3 bases and J 0 bases, with 15 bases left between them. CDR1 and CDR2 (germline): SGHDT, YYEEEE. CDR3 DNA sequence: TGTGCCAGCAGCTCCGCTGGGCGGGAAACGAACACCGGGGAGCTGTTTTTT. Its translation is CASSSAGRETNTGELFF.

The chain joins TRBV7-2 to TRBJ1-5; possible D gene TRBD1, 5 bases. Between the trimmed V and J ends, which lost 2 bases and 2 bases, there was a span of 10 bases. Germline CDR1 is SGHTA and CDR2 is FQGNSA. The CDR3 runs to 15 residues. The CDR3 reads CASSLSGIGNQPQHF. DNA of the CDR3: TGTGCCAGCAGCTTATCAGGGATTGGCAATCAGCCCCAGCATTTT.

This clone appeared a few times. The rearrangement links TRBV18 to TRBJ1-4; D unresolved. The V and J ends lost 4 bases and 7 bases respectively, with 19 bases between them. From germline, CDR1 is KGHSH and CDR2 LQKENI. The CDR3 loop spans 16 amino acids. The CDR3 reads CASSQNKGQRGEKLFF. The CDR3 DNA reads TGTGCCAGCTCACAGAACAAGGGCCAACGGGGTGAAAAACTGTTTTTT.

This chain links TRBV6-2 or TRBV6-3 with TRBJ2-2; D is undetermined. Germline V CDR1 and CDR2: MNHEY, SVGEGT. The V and J ends lost 3 bases and 9 bases respectively, with 17 bases between them. The CDR3 sequence is 15 residues long. The CDR3 loop reads CASSYGASTSRELFF. Written as DNA, the CDR3 is TGTGCCAGCAGTTATGGAGCTTCAACCTCTAGGGAGCTGTTTTTT.

This clone was recorded once. The rearrangement links TRBV9 to TRBJ1-3; no clear D gene. Trimming shortened V by 2 bases and J by 1 base, and 13 bases separated the two germline ends. The CDR3 is made up of 16 amino acids. Germline CDR1 and CDR2: SGDLS and YYNGEE. CDR3 DNA: TGTGCCAGCAGCGTTATGATTGGGCAATCTGGAAACACCATATATTTT. Its translation: CASSVMIGQSGNTIYF.

In its sample, this clone was seen many times. The rearrangement joins TRBV6-5 to TRBJ2-7; 8 bases are a match to TRBD2. CDR3 length: 13 amino acids. After removal of 9 bases from V and 3 bases from J, the junction contained 7 bases not matched to a gene. Germline V gene data show CDR1 as MNHEY and CDR2 as SVGAGI. This CDR3 is CASRQRESYEQYF. CDR3 bases: TGTGCCAGTCGTCAGCGGGAGAGCTACGAGCAGTACTTC.

The V and J genes are TRBV18 and TRBJ1-2; 7 nucleotides align to TRBD1. The CDR3 length is 14 residues. With V trimmed by 5 bases and J by 3 bases, 6 bases remained unmatched. Looked up from germline, CDR1 is KGHSH and CDR2 is LQKENI. This CDR3 reads CASSVDREHYGYTF. DNA of the CDR3: TGTGCCAGCTCAGTCGACAGGGAACACTATGGCTACACCTTC.

This clone appeared once. V is TRBV10-3 and J is TRBJ1-1; a weak D match, TRBD1 (6 bases). CDR3 length: 13 amino acids. Looked up from germline, CDR1 is ENHRY and CDR2 is SYGVKD. V shed 5 bases and J shed 3 bases, with 10 bases lying between them. CDR3 loop: CAISYNRDTEAFF. CDR3 in DNA: TGTGCCATCAGTTACAACAGGGACACTGAAGCTTTCTTT.

This chain connects TRBV5-1 to TRBJ2-3; the match to TRBD2 covers 7 bases. Per the germline V gene, CDR1 is SGHRS and CDR2 is YFSETQ. After removal of 4 bases from V and 0 bases from J, the junction contained 5 bases not matched to a gene. This CDR3 is 15 amino acids long. CDR3 in DNA: TGCGCCAGCAGCCGCATTAGCGGGAGCACAGATACGCAGTATTTT. Its translation is CASSRISGSTDTQYF.

The chain joins TRBV19 to TRBJ2-3, with 13 bases identical to TRBD2. The V and J ends lost 6 bases and 4 bases, in that order; junction bases with no gene match: 4. The CDR3 contains 15 residues. Germline CDR1 LNHDA, CDR2 SQIVND (reference sequence). The CDR3, as DNA: TGTGCCAGTAGACTAGCGGGAGGGCTTTCAGATACGCAGTATTTT. Amino acid sequence: CASRLAGGLSDTQYF.

The chain couples TRBV19 to TRBJ1-4, with 7 bases fitting TRBD1. This CDR3 comprises 14 residues. Germline V gene sequence: CDR1 LNHDA, CDR2 SQIVND (reference sequence). The ends lost 8 bases at V and 4 bases at J; junction bases unmatched: 7. The DNA for the CDR3 is TGTGCCAGTGGGGGACAGTCGAATAATGAAAAACTGTTTTTT. This translates into CASGGQSNNEKLFF.

The V call is TRBV15, the J call TRBJ1-4; D possibly corresponds to TRBD1 (5 bases). V was shortened by 5 bases and J by 2 bases, with 15 bases between the two germline ends. Per the germline V gene, CDR1 is LNHNV and CDR2 is YYDKDF (reference sequence). The CDR3 has 16 residues. This CDR3 is CATSPQFGGTNEKLFF. In DNA, the CDR3 is TGTGCCACCAGCCCTCAGTTTGGGGGGACTAATGAAAAACTGTTTTTT.

The genes are TRBV5-1 and TRBJ2-1, with 7 bases fitting TRBD2. The junction had 7 bases not matched to a gene; V was cut back by 5 bases and J by 5 bases. The CDR3 runs to 14 residues. The germline CDR1 and CDR2 sequences are SGHRS and YFSETQ. CDR3 sequence (DNA): TGCGCCAGCAGTACGCTAGCGGCAAACAATGAGCAGTTCTTC. It encodes CASSTLAANNEQFF.

The chain is built from TRBV3-1 (or the pseudogene TRBV3-2) and TRBJ2-7, with 10 nucleotides matching TRBD2. The CDR3 sequence is 18 residues long. After removal of 3 bases from V and 0 bases from J, the junction contained 11 bases not matched to a gene. In germline, CDR1 is LGHDT, CDR2 YNNKEL (reference sequence). The CDR3 nucleotides are TGTGCCAGCAGCCAGGCCCTCGGGACTAGCGCGATCTCCTACGAGCAGTACTTC. Encoded protein: CASSQALGTSAISYEQYF.

The J gene is TRBJ2-7, the V gene TRBV5-5; 10 bases match TRBD1. The CDR3 runs to 17 residues. Germline V gene data show CDR1 as SGHKS and CDR2 as YYEKEE (reference sequence). J lost 2 bases, V lost 2 bases, and 10 bases had no gene match. The CDR3 DNA sequence: TGTGCCAGCAGCTTAGGTTTGTTGACAGGGGGCACCTACGAGCAGTACTTC. This encodes CASSLGLLTGGTYEQYF.

This rearrangement joins TRBV28 to TRBJ1-6; 9 bases are a match to TRBD1. Per the germline V gene, CDR1 is MDHEN and CDR2 is SYDVKM. The CDR3 is 17 residues long. V was clipped by 6 bases and J by 0 bases; unmatched bases: 6. The CDR3 DNA is TGTGCCAGCAGCGCGGGACAGGGAAGCTCCTATAATTCACCCCTCCACTTT. Its translation: CASSAGQGSSYNSPLHF.

The chain employs TRBV10-3 and TRBJ2-5, with 7 bases fitting TRBD1. Trimming took 11 bases from V and 2 from J; bases not matched to a gene: 8. CDR3 length: 13 residues. Germline CDR1 reads ENHRY; CDR2 reads SYGVKD. The CDR3 sequence: CASKGTEQETQYF. As DNA, the CDR3 is TGTGCCTCAAAGGGGACAGAGCAAGAGACCCAGTACTTC.

This chain connects TRBV28 to TRBJ2-7; weak D call: TRBD1 (6 bases). The V and J ends lost 3 bases and 6 bases respectively, with 12 bases between them. CDR1 MDHEN and CDR2 SYDVKM come from the germline V gene. The CDR3 has 13 residues. CDR3 in DNA: TGTGCCAGCAGTTTCCCGGACAGAAGCGAGCAGTACTTC. Its protein is CASSFPDRSEQYF.

This clone appeared once. The V gene is TRBV28, the J gene TRBJ2-1; tentative D call: TRBD2 (5 bases). V was cut by 9 bases and J by 8 bases, with 17 bases left in between. Per germline, CDR1 MDHEN and CDR2 SYDVKM. CDR3 length equals 13 residues. CDR3 bases: TGTGCCAGTATGGCGGGTGAGCTTCATGAGCAGTTCTTC. Protein: CASMAGELHEQFF.

V gene TRBV29-1 combines with J gene TRBJ1-2; 7 bases match TRBD1. After removal of 7 bases from V and 2 bases from J, the junction contained 4 bases not matched to a gene. CDR1 is SQVTM and CDR2 is ANQGSEA in the germline V gene. The CDR3 is 12 residues long. The CDR3 here is CSGGTENYGYTF. The CDR3 coding sequence is TGCAGCGGTGGGACAGAAAACTATGGCTACACCTTC.

The sample holds one count of this clone. CDR3 in amino acids: CASSFQAGNSYEQYF. In DNA, the CDR3 is TGCGCCAGCAGCTTTCAAGCGGGGAACTCCTACGAGCAGTACTTC. This chain joins TRBV5-1 and TRBJ2-7, with 7 positions matching TRBD2. This CDR3 region has 15 residues. With 2 bases clipped from V and 0 bases from J, the junction kept 5 bases outside the gene matches. The germline V gene has CDR1 SGHRS and CDR2 YFSETQ.

The sample holds one count of this clone. The rearrangement links TRBV11-2 to TRBJ1-1, with D perhaps matching TRBD1 (5 bases). This CDR3 has 13 residues. The V gene's germline CDR1 is SGHAT and CDR2 FQNNGV. V lost 5 bases and J 6 bases, leaving 13 bases between the germline ends. The CDR3 nucleotides read TGTGCCAGCAGCCGAGGCAAGGGGTCTGAAGCTTTCTTT. This gives the protein CASSRGKGSEAFF.

The chain links TRBV4-3 to TRBJ2-5; TRBD2 agrees at 7 bases. This CDR3 contains 15 residues. Germline trimming cut 0 bases from V and 0 bases from J; bases unmatched to any gene: 1. Germline V gene data show CDR1 as LGHNA and CDR2 as YSLEER. CDR3 DNA sequence: TGCGCCAGCAGCCAAGAGCGGGAGTACCAAGAGACCCAGTACTTC. It specifies CASSQEREYQETQYF.

V and J are TRBV2 and TRBJ2-3; the match to TRBD2 covers 12 bases. Germline CDR1 is SNHLY and CDR2 is FYNNEI. Trimming removed 1 base from V and 8 bases from J; junction bases left unmatched: 13. The CDR3 totals 18 residues. The CDR3 loop reads CASSEVTSGGVSWRTQYF. The DNA for the CDR3 is TGTGCCAGCAGTGAAGTGACTAGCGGGGGCGTTTCGTGGCGTACGCAGTATTTT.

The gene calls are TRBV7-2 and TRBJ1-6; D remains unclear. This CDR3 has 16 amino acids. CDR1 and CDR2 (germline): SGHTA, FQGNSA. Trimming pared 1 base from V and 3 bases from J, leaving 10 bases between. The CDR3, as DNA: TGTGCCAGCAGCTTAGATCGGGGAATCTATAATTCACCCCTCCACTTT. As protein: CASSLDRGIYNSPLHF.

This clone has just one count. V gene TRBV10-1 combines with J gene TRBJ2-1, with 13 bases aligning to TRBD2. CDR1 and CDR2 from the germline V gene are WNHNN and SYGVQD (reference sequence). This CDR3 is 18 amino acids long. V shed 4 bases, J shed 5 bases, and the junction held 11 bases outside the gene matches. This CDR3 is CASSVPTSGRKRNNEQFF. CDR3 DNA: TGCGCCAGCAGTGTCCCGACTAGCGGGAGGAAAAGGAACAATGAGCAGTTCTTC.

This clone was counted a few times. The chain recombines TRBV6-1 with TRBJ2-7; D is perhaps TRBD1 (6 bases). The germline gives CDR1 MNHNS, CDR2 SASEGT. This CDR3 spans 16 amino acids. V lost 3 bases and J lost 3, with 18 bases in between. The CDR3 loop reads CASSDLFLQGFYEQYF. CDR3 sequence (DNA): TGTGCCAGCAGTGACCTCTTCCTACAGGGATTCTACGAGCAGTACTTC.

V and J are TRBV7-9 and TRBJ2-1; possible D gene TRBD2, 5 bases. This CDR3 is built from 13 residues. Germline V CDR1 and CDR2: SEHNR, FQNEAQ (reference sequence). V lost 5 bases, J lost 5 bases, and 10 bases lay in between. Here the CDR3 reads CASSTAADNEQFF. CDR3 DNA: TGTGCCAGCAGCACAGCGGCTGACAATGAGCAGTTCTTC.